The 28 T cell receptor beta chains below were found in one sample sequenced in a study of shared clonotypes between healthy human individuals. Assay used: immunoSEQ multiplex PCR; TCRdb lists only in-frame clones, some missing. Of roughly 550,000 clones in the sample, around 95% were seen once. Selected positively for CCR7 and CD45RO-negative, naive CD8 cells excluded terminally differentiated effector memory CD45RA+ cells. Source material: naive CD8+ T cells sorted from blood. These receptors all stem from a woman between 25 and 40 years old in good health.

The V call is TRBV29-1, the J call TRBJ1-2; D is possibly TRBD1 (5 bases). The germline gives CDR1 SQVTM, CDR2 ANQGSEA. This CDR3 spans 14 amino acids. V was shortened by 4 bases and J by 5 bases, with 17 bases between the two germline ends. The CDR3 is CSVGRDGPRYGYTF. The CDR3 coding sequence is TGCAGCGTTGGGCGGGACGGGCCTAGGTATGGCTACACCTTC.

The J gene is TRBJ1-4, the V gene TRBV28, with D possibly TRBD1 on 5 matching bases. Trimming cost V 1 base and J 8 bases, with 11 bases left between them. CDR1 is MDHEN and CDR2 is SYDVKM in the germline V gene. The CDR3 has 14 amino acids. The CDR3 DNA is TGTGCCAGCAGTTTATTGCAGGGCCGCGAAAAACTGTTTTTT. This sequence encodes CASSLLQGREKLFF.

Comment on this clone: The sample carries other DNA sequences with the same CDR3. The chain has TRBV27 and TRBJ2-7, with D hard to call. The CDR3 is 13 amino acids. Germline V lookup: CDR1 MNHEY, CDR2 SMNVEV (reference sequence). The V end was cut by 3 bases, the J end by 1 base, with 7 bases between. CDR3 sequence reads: CASSFDPSYEQYF. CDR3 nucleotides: TGTGCCAGCAGTTTTGACCCTTCCTACGAGCAGTACTTC.

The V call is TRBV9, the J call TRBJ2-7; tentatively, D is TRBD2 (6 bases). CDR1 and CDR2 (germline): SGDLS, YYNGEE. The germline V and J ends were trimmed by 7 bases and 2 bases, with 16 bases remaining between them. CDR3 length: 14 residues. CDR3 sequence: CASGGGGPPYEQYF. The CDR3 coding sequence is TGTGCCAGCGGCGGAGGAGGGCCGCCCTACGAGCAGTACTTC.

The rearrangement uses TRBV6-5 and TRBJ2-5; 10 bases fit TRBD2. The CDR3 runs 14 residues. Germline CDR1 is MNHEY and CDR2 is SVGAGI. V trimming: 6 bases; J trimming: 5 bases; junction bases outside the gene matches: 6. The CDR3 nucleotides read TGTGCCAGCAGCATCAGTAGCGGGAGGGAGACCCAGTACTTC. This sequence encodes CASSISSGRETQYF.

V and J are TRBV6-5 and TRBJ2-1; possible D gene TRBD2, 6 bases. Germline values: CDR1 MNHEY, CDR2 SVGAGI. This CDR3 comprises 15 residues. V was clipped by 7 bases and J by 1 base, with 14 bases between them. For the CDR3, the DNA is TGTGCCAGCACCCCTGGGGGGACTTCCTACAATGAGCAGTTCTTC. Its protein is CASTPGGTSYNEQFF.

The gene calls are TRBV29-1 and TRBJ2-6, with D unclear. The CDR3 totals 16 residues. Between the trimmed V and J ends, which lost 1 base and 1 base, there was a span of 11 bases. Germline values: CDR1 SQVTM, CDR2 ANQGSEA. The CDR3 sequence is CSVEVHRPSGANVLTF. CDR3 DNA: TGCAGCGTTGAAGTCCACAGACCATCTGGGGCCAACGTCCTGACTTTC.

CDR3 loop: CASSLAGSGTEAFF. The CDR3 coding sequence is TGTGCCAGCAGCTTGGCAGGGTCCGGCACTGAAGCTTTCTTT. This chain joins TRBV5-4 and TRBJ1-1; possible D gene TRBD1, 5 bases. V gave up 0 bases and J gave up 4 bases, with 10 bases separating them. CDR1 is SGHNT and CDR2 is YYREEE in the germline V gene (reference sequence). The CDR3 extends over 14 amino acids.

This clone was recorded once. CDR3 sequence reads: CASSQEPWGTGELFF. CDR3 bases: TGTGCCAGCAGCCAGGAACCTTGGGGCACCGGGGAGCTGTTTTTT. V is TRBV7-8 and J is TRBJ2-2, with D unresolved. The length of the CDR3 is 15 residues. Germline V gene data show CDR1 as SGHVS and CDR2 as FQNEAQ. V lost 5 bases and J lost 4, with 14 bases in between.

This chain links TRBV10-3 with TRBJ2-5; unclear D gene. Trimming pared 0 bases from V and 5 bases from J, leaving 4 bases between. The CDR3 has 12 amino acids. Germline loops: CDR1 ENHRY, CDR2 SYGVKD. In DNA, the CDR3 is TGTGCCATCAGTGAGTCAGCCGAGACCCAGTACTTC. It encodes CAISESAETQYF.

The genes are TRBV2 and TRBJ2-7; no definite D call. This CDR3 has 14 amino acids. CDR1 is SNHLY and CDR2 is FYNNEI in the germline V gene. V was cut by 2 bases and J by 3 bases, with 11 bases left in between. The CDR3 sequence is CASSEPGRLYEQYF. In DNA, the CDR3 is TGTGCCAGCAGTGAACCCGGACGTCTCTACGAGCAGTACTTC.

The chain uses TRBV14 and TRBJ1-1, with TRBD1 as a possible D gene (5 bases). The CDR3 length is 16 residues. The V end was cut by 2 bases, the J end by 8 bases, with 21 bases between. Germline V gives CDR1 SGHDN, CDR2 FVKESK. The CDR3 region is CASSQNAGPSTTEAFF. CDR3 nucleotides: TGTGCCAGCAGCCAAAACGCAGGGCCCAGTACCACCGAAGCTTTCTTT. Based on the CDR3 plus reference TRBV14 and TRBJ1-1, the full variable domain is EAGVTQFPSHSVIEKGQTVTLRCDPISGHDNLYWYRRVMGKEIKFLLHFVKESKQDESGMPNNRFLAERTGGTYSTLKVQPAELEDSGVYFCASSQNAGPSTTEAFFGQGTRLTVV.

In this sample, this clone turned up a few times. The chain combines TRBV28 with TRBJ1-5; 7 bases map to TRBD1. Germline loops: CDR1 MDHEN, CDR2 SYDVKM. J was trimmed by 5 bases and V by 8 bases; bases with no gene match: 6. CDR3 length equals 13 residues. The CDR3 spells CASVQGTYQPQHF. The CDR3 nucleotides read TGTGCCAGCGTACAGGGGACTTATCAGCCCCAGCATTTT.

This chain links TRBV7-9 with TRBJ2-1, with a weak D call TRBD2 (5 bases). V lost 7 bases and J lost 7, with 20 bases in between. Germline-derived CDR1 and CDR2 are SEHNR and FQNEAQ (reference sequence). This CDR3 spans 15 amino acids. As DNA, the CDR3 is TGTGCCAGCACCCCTCCCGGCCCGGGAAGGAATGAGCAGTTCTTC. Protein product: CASTPPGPGRNEQFF.

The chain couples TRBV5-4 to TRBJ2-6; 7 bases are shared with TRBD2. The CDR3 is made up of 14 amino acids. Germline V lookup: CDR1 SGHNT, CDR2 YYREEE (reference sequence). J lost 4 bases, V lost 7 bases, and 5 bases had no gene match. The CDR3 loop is CASWEGGGANVLTF. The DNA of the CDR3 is TGTGCCAGCTGGGAGGGCGGAGGGGCCAACGTCCTGACTTTC.

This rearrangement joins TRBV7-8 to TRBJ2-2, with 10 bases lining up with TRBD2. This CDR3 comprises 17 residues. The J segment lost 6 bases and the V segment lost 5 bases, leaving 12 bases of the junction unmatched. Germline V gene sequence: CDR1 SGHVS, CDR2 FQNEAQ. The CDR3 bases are TGTGCCAGCAGCCCGTGGAGGCGAGCGGGAGGGCCCGGGGAGCTGTTTTTT. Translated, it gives CASSPWRRAGGPGELFF.

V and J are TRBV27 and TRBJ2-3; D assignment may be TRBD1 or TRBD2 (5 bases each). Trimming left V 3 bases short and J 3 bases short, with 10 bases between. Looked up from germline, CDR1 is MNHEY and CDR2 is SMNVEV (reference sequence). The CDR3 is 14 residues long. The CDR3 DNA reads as TGTGCCAGCAGTTTGTGGGGGAATACAGATACGCAGTATTTT. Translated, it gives CASSLWGNTDTQYF.

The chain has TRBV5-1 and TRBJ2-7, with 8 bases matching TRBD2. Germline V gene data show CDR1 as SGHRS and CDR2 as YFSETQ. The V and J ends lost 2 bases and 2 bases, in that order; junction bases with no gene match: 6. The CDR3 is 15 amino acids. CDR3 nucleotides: TGCGCCAGCAGCTTTTCAGCGGGAGAGGCCTACGAGCAGTACTTC. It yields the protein CASSFSAGEAYEQYF.

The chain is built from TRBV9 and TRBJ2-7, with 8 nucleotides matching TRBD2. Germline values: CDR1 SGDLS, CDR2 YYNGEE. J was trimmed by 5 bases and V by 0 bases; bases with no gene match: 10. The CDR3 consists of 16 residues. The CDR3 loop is CASSVGGREDNNEQYF. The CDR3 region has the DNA TGTGCCAGCAGCGTAGGGGGGCGGGAGGATAACAACGAGCAGTACTTC.

The CDR3 region has the DNA TGTGCCAGCAGGTTTAGCGGGAGGGCCGAGTACGAGCAGTACTTC. It translates to CASRFSGRAEYEQYF. This chain uses TRBV27 with TRBJ2-7; TRBD2 matches at 11 bases. This CDR3 region has 15 residues. V trimming: 6 bases; J trimming: 4 bases; junction bases outside the gene matches: 8. CDR1 is MNHEY and CDR2 is SMNVEV in the germline V gene (reference sequence).

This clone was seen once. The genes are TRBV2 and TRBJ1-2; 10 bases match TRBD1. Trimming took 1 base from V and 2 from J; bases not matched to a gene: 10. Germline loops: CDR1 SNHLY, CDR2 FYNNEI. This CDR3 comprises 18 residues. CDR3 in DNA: TGTGCCAGCAGTGAAGTTAGGAGGGGGACAGGGGCGAACTATGGCTACACCTTC. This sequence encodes CASSEVRRGTGANYGYTF.

CDR3 sequence (DNA): TGTGCCAGCAGTTATAGGGAAACCGGGGAGCTGTTTTTT. It codes for CASSYRETGELFF. The rearrangement uses TRBV28 and TRBJ2-2; D is unresolved. V gave up 4 bases and J gave up 5 bases, with 8 bases separating them. The germline gives CDR1 MDHEN, CDR2 SYDVKM. The length of the CDR3 is 13 residues.

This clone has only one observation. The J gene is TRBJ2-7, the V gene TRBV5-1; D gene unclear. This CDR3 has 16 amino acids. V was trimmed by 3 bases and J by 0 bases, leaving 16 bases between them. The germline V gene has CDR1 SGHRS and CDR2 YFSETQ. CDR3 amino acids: CASSSTLGSSSYEQYF. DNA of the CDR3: TGCGCCAGCAGCTCCACCCTCGGGTCGAGCTCCTACGAGCAGTACTTC.

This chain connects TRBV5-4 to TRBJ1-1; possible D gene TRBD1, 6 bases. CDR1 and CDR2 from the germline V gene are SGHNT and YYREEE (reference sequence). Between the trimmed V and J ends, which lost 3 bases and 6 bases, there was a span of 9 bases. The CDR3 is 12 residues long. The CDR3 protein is CASSSQGPEAFF. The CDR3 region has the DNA TGTGCCAGCAGCTCACAGGGCCCTGAAGCTTTCTTT.

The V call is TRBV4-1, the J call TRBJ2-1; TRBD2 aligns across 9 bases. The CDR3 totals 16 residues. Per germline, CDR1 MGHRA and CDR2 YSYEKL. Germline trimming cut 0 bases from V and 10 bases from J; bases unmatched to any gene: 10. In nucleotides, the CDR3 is TGCGCCAGCAGCCAAGAAGTAGCGGGAGCGATGGTGGAGCAGTTCTTC. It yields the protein CASSQEVAGAMVEQFF.

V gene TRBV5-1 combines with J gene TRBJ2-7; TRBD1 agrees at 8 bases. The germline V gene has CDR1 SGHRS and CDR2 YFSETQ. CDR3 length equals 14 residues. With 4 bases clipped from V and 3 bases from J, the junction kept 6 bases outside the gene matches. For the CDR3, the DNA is TGCGCCAGCAGCACTTCAGGGGGCTACTACGAGCAGTACTTC. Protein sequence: CASSTSGGYYEQYF.

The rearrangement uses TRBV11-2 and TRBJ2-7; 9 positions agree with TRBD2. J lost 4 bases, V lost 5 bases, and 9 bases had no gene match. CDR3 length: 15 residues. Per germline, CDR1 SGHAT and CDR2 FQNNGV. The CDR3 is CASSPRAGGTYEQYF. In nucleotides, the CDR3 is TGTGCCAGCAGCCCCAGGGCGGGAGGGACTTACGAGCAGTACTTC. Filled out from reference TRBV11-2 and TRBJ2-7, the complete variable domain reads EAGVAQSPRYKIIEKRQSVAFWCNPISGHATLYWYQQILGQGPKLLIQFQNNGVVDDSQLPKDRFSAERLKGVDSTLKIQPAKLEDSAVYLCASSPRAGGTYEQYFGPGTRLTVT.

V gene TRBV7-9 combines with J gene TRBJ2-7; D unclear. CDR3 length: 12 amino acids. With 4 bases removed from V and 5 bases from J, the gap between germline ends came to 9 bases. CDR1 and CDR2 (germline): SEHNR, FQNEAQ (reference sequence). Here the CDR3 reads CASSSVRHEQYF. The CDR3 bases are TGTGCCAGCAGCTCTGTTCGGCACGAGCAGTACTTC.